The rows below give T cell receptor beta chains drawn from one sample of a study of long-term antiretroviral therapy in people with HIV. Only in-frame clones appear in the TCRdb table, and some are missing; sequencing was by immunoSEQ multiplex PCR. The sample carries about 25,000 clones, less than 80% recorded once. The sample here was unsorted PBMCs, taken 1.2 years after starting antiretroviral therapy. All receptors derive from a woman in her forties with HIV. Both conserved end residues are part of each CDR3. The D gene is left open where the match is weak. Size is omitted from some rows. Given values are once, few, many or a class for expanded clones.

cdr3_length j_call clone_size v_call d_call cdr3_aa cdr3_nt
15 TRBJ1-3 . TRBV9 TRBD1 CASSPGTGSGNTIYF TGTGCCAGCAGCCCCGGGACAGGATCCGGAAACACCATATATTTT
13 TRBJ2-5 . TRBV5-6 . CASSSGLEFTQYF TGTGCCAGCAGCTCGGGACTGGAATTCACCCAGTACTTC
13 TRBJ2-7 . TRBV19 . CASSVGTTYEQYF TGTGCCAGTAGTGTCGGGACAACTTACGAGCAGTACTTC
15 TRBJ2-2 . TRBV14 . CASSQVFPNTGELFF TGTGCCAGCAGCCAAGTTTTCCCCAACACCGGGGAGCTGTTTTTT
13 TRBJ1-2 . TRBV10-3 . CAISESELGGYTF TGTGCCATCAGTGAGTCGGAGTTAGGGGGCTACACCTTC
11 TRBJ2-5 . TRBV6-5 . CATKAGETQYF TGTGCCACCAAGGCCGGAGAGACCCAGTACTTC
18 TRBJ2-7 . TRBV5-4 TRBD1 CASSSPPGGTGGAYEQYF TGTGCCAGCAGCTCCCCGCCCGGTGGGACAGGGGGCGCGTACGAGCAGTACTTC
14 TRBJ1-2 . TRBV27 . CASSTRARDYGYTF TGTGCCAGCAGTACCCGCGCCCGGGACTATGGCTACACCTTC
14 TRBJ1-2 . TRBV10-2 TRBD1 CASIGRGRDYGYTF TGCGCCAGCATTGGCAGGGGGCGAGACTATGGCTACACCTTC
13 TRBJ2-2 . TRBV6-5 TRBD1 CASSYSTGRELFF TGTGCCAGCAGTTACTCGACAGGGAGGGAGCTGTTTTTT
14 TRBJ1-5 once TRBV28 . CASSFLRINQPQHF TGTGCCAGCAGTTTTTTACGGATTAATCAGCCCCAGCATTTT
14 TRBJ1-5 . TRBV7-9 TRBD1 CASSPGQADQPQHF TGTGCCAGCAGCCCAGGACAGGCGGATCAGCCCCAGCATTTT
15 TRBJ2-5 . TRBV6-1 . CASGLLGANGETQYF TGTGCCAGCGGACTTCTGGGGGCCAATGGGGAGACCCAGTACTTC
15 TRBJ2-3 . TRBV18 TRBD1 CASSLDRGRTDTQYF TGTGCCAGCTCGCTCGACAGGGGCCGAACAGATACGCAGTATTTT
15 TRBJ1-1 . TRBV19 TRBD1 CASSIGQGLDTEAFF TGTGCCAGTAGTATAGGACAGGGTTTGGACACTGAAGCTTTCTTT
16 TRBJ2-3 once TRBV7-9 TRBD2 CASSLPSGGITDTQYF TGTGCCAGCAGCTTACCTAGCGGGGGGATAACAGATACGCAGTATTTT
13 TRBJ1-1 once TRBV7-9 . CASSPMRNTEAFF TGTGCCAGCAGCCCCATGAGGAACACTGAAGCTTTCTTT
14 TRBJ2-7 . TRBV7-8 . CASSLGGNSYEQYF TGTGCCAGCAGCTTAGGTGGGAATAGCTACGAGCAGTACTTC
13 TRBJ2-7 . TRBV9 TRBD2 CASSVTSGYEQYF TGTGCCAGCAGCGTGACTAGCGGGTACGAGCAGTACTTC
14 TRBJ1-1 . TRBV6-6 . CASSYKGLNTEAFF TGTGCCAGCAGTTACAAGGGTCTGAACACTGAAGCTTTCTTT
14 TRBJ1-3 few TRBV6-1 . CASSEGSTGNTIYF TGTGCCAGCAGTGAGGGCTCGACTGGAAACACCATATATTTT
16 TRBJ2-1 few TRBV12-5 TRBD1 CASGLFSGGSYNEQFF TGTGCTAGTGGTTTGTTTTCAGGGGGCTCCTACAATGAGCAGTTCTTC
16 TRBJ2-1 . TRBV7-9 TRBD1 CASTSGTGIIRNEQFF TGTGCCAGCACCTCCGGGACAGGGATAATTAGGAATGAGCAGTTCTTC
14 TRBJ1-2 . TRBV18 . CASNRDNSGYGYTF TGTGCCAGCAACCGGGACAACTCGGGCTATGGCTACACCTTC
13 TRBJ2-7 once TRBV19 . CASSWAARYEQYF TGTGCCAGTAGCTGGGCGGCCCGATACGAGCAGTACTTC
15 TRBJ2-5 . TRBV7-9 TRBD2 CASSFERGGRETQYF TGTGCCAGCAGCTTCGAGCGGGGAGGGAGGGAGACCCAGTACTTC
14 TRBJ1-1 . TRBV29-1 . CSVAGGRANTEAFF TGCAGCGTGGCGGGGGGCAGGGCGAACACTGAAGCTTTCTTT
15 TRBJ1-2 . TRBV7-9 TRBD1 CASSKPGTGGDGYTF TGTGCCAGCAGCAAACCCGGGACAGGGGGCGATGGCTACACCTTC
15 TRBJ2-1 . TRBV7-9 TRBD2 CASSLGLAGLNEQFF TGTGCCAGCAGCTTGGGACTAGCGGGATTAAATGAGCAGTTCTTC
14 TRBJ1-3 . TRBV7-2 . CASSATLPGNTIYF TGTGCCAGCAGCGCAACTTTACCGGGAAACACCATATATTTT
12 TRBJ2-7 . TRBV5-4 . CASSSRELEQYF TGTGCCAGCAGCAGCAGGGAGTTAGAGCAGTACTTC
14 TRBJ2-3 . TRBV27 . CASSFGTPTDTQYF TGTGCCAGCAGTTTCGGGACCCCCACAGATACGCAGTATTTT
14 TRBJ2-7 . TRBV28 . CASSLSPTLSEQYF TGTGCCAGCAGTTTATCGCCCACCCTGAGCGAGCAGTACTTC
14 TRBJ2-1 . TRBV7-9 . CASSFTPGYNEQFF TGTGCCAGCAGCTTTACCCCGGGTTACAATGAGCAGTTCTTC
14 TRBJ1-1 . TRBV30 . CAWSLTSGRTEAFF TGTGCCTGGAGCCTAACCAGCGGTCGAACTGAAGCTTTCTTT
14 TRBJ1-3 . TRBV29-1 TRBD1 CSVDPAGGGNTIYF TGCAGCGTTGACCCCGCAGGGGGCGGAAACACCATATATTTT
16 TRBJ2-1 once TRBV7-9 TRBD2 CASSSLGQGLNNEQFF TGTGCCAGCAGCTCCCTCGGGCAGGGACTAAACAATGAGCAGTTCTTC
15 TRBJ2-2 few TRBV5-1 TRBD2 CASTPYPGGAGELFF TGCGCCAGCACCCCGTATCCGGGAGGGGCCGGGGAGCTGTTTTTT
16 TRBJ2-3 . TRBV5-4 TRBD1 CASSLADRARPDTQYF TGTGCCAGCAGCTTGGCTGACAGGGCCAGACCAGATACGCAGTATTTT
15 TRBJ2-1 . TRBV5-4 TRBD2 CASTPGLVSYNEQFF TGTGCCAGCACTCCGGGACTAGTGTCCTACAATGAGCAGTTCTTC